The 25 T cell receptor beta chains below all came from one sample that was sequenced in a study of T-cell memory formation after mild COVID-19 (dated by TCRdb to about 2021). Libraries were made using 5' RACE. Instrument used: Illumina NovaSeq 6000. TCRdb took the public reads, trimmed them with fastp at Q25, ran MiXCR for clone calling and kept in-frame beta chains. Rows are combined by CDR3 protein, so each entry shows the most common genes and DNA. For this sample there are 450,000 to 700,000 distinct CDR3 sequences; about a sixth appear just once. 12% of the sample lies in the top ten. What was sequenced was PBMCs or a T cell subset sorted from them (not recorded which). The receptors stem from an adult woman who had mild COVID-19 (a few samples of this study predate the infection). The sample titles of this study are shuffled in the database, so cell type and time point are left out; the donor was told from shared clones.

This clonotype was observed a handful of times. V and J are TRBV5-1 and TRBJ2-7; 8 bases agree with TRBD2. The CDR3 sequence is 14 residues long. V was pared by 1 base and J by 9 bases, with 9 bases of the junction left unmatched. Germline V gene lookup returns CDR1 SGHRS and CDR2 YFSETQ. CDR3 sequence reads: CASSLTGREEGQYF. For the CDR3, the DNA is TGCGCCAGCAGCTTGACGGGGCGGGAGGAAGGGCAGTACTTC.

This clonotype has more than one count but fewer than ten. The chain employs TRBV7-2 and TRBJ2-1, with no clear D. Germline CDR1 SGHTA, CDR2 FQGNSA. V was shortened by 5 bases and J by 3 bases, with 8 bases between the two germline ends. The CDR3 totals 13 residues. In DNA, the CDR3 is TGTGCCAGCAGCCCGCAATACTACAATGAGCAGTTCTTC. Translation: CASSPQYYNEQFF.

In its sample, this clonotype was seen many times. The rearrangement joins TRBV12-3 or TRBV12-4 to TRBJ1-1; possible D gene TRBD1, 6 bases. The CDR3 runs 16 residues. V shed 0 bases and J shed 1 base, with 12 bases lying between them. The CDR3 spells CASSLAKYRENTEAFF. The CDR3 bases are TGTGCCAGCAGTTTAGCCAAATACAGGGAGAACACTGAAGCTTTCTTT.

V and J are TRBV5-1 and TRBJ2-7; the D gene is possibly TRBD2 (6 bases). V was cut by 4 bases and J by 1 base, with 15 bases left in between. Germline assignment: CDR1 SGHRS and CDR2 YFSETQ. CDR3 length: 15 residues. This chain's CDR3 is CASSTGGTASYEQYF. CDR3 coding DNA: TGCGCCAGCAGCACTGGAGGGACTGCGTCCTACGAGCAGTACTTC.

This clonotype was observed a handful of times. The V gene is TRBV6-2 or TRBV6-3, the J gene TRBJ2-1, with D unclear. Between the trimmed V and J ends, which lost 6 bases and 0 bases, there was a span of 15 bases. CDR3 length equals 16 residues. Germline lookup yields CDR1 MNHEY and CDR2 SVGEGT. The CDR3 DNA reads TGTGCCAGCAGGGAGACGGGTCTTGTCTCCTACAATGAGCAGTTCTTC. This codes for CASRETGLVSYNEQFF.

This clonotype was recorded only once. In DNA, the CDR3 is TGTGCCAGCAGCTCCCGACTCCAGGGTCGGAACACTGAAGCTTTCTTT. The encoded protein is CASSSRLQGRNTEAFF. V and J are TRBV7-9 and TRBJ1-1, with D perhaps TRBD1 (5 bases). Trimming pared 4 bases from V and 1 base from J, leaving 16 bases between. The CDR3 runs 16 residues. The germline V gene has CDR1 SEHNR and CDR2 FQNEAQ (reference sequence).

This clonotype was counted at least ten times. The chain joins TRBV7-3 to TRBJ1-1; 8 bases line up with TRBD1. This CDR3 has 14 amino acids. Germline values: CDR1 SGHTA, CDR2 FQGTGA. V trimming: 4 bases; J trimming: 1 base; junction bases outside the gene matches: 2. The CDR3 is CASSSGQANTEAFF. The CDR3 bases are TGTGCCAGCAGCTCGGGACAGGCGAACACTGAAGCTTTCTTT. Drawing the rest from reference TRBV7-3 and TRBJ1-1, the complete variable domain is GAGVSQTPSNKVTEKGKYVELRCDPISGHTALYWYRQSLGQGPEFLIYFQGTGAADDSGLPNDRFFAVRPEGSVSTLKIQRTERGDSAVYLCASSSGQANTEAFFGQGTRLTVV.

This clonotype showed up many times. The rearrangement uses TRBV7-3 and TRBJ1-1; 9 bases line up with TRBD1. This CDR3 is 14 amino acids long. The V gene end was trimmed by 4 bases and the J gene end by 5 bases; junction bases not matched to a gene: 5. In germline, CDR1 is SGHTA, CDR2 FQGTGA. The CDR3 DNA reads TGTGCCAGCAGCTCGACAGGGGGTGGTACTGAAGCTTTCTTT. Its protein product is CASSSTGGGTEAFF.

The sample holds a few counts of this clonotype. The rearrangement joins TRBV20-1 to TRBJ1-2; D perhaps matches TRBD1 (5 bases). V lost 1 base and J lost 3, with 24 bases in between. The CDR3 is 18 amino acids. CDR1 DFQATT and CDR2 SNEGSKA come from the germline V gene (reference sequence). CDR3 region: CSARVVSGTVKLDYGYTF. CDR3 sequence (DNA): TGCAGTGCTAGAGTCGTATCGGGGACGGTGAAGCTCGACTATGGCTACACCTTC.

This clonotype has only a few counts. The chain joins TRBV24-1 to TRBJ2-1; the match to TRBD1 covers 8 bases. The length of the CDR3 is 16 residues. The germline V gene has CDR1 KGHDR and CDR2 SFDVKD. Trimming at V came to 5 bases and at J to 2 bases, leaving 7 bases not matched to a gene. CDR3 in DNA: TGTGCCACCAGTGCCCGGGACAGGTGGGCCTACAATGAGCAGTTCTTC. This translates into CATSARDRWAYNEQFF.

J is TRBJ1-5 and V is TRBV4-1; tentatively, D is TRBD1 (5 bases). Germline loops: CDR1 MGHRA, CDR2 YSYEKL. The CDR3 spans 15 residues. V lost 7 bases and J lost 0, with 13 bases in between. CDR3 region: CASTLTRGSNQPQHF. DNA of the CDR3: TGCGCCAGCACCCTGACGAGGGGTAGCAATCAGCCCCAGCATTTT.

The gene calls are TRBV19 and TRBJ1-2; weak D call: TRBD1 (6 bases). V dropped 7 bases and J dropped 2 bases, with 8 bases sitting between them. Looked up from germline, CDR1 is LNHDA and CDR2 is SQIVND (reference sequence). The CDR3 spans 12 residues. CDR3 sequence (DNA): TGTGCCAGTACAGGGGAGAACTATGGCTACACCTTC. This encodes CASTGENYGYTF. Full variable domain (outside the CDR3, taken from reference TRBV19 and TRBJ1-2): DGGITQSPKYLFRKEGQNVTLSCEQNLNHDAMYWYRQDPGQGLRLIYYSQIVNDFQKGDIAEGYSVSREKKESFPLTVTSAQKNPTAFYLCASTGENYGYTFGSGTRLTVV.

This clonotype has a handful of counts. The rearrangement links TRBV3-1 to TRBJ1-2, with 8 nucleotides matching TRBD1. The CDR3 is made up of 15 amino acids. Per the germline V gene, CDR1 is LGHDT and CDR2 is YNNKEL (reference sequence). V shed 4 bases and J 5 bases; nucleotides not matched to a gene: 9. The CDR3 loop is CASSLDRGSWYGYTF. DNA of the CDR3: TGTGCCAGCAGCCTTGACAGGGGAAGTTGGTATGGCTACACCTTC.

This clonotype was detected a few times. The V and J genes are TRBV6-1 and TRBJ2-3; 7 nucleotides match TRBD1. Per the germline V gene, CDR1 is MNHNS and CDR2 is SASEGT. With 3 bases clipped from V and 2 bases from J, the junction kept 8 bases outside the gene matches. The CDR3 is 16 residues long. CDR3 bases: TGTGCCAGCAGTGAGCTGACGGGACAGACCACAGATACGCAGTATTTT. Translated, it gives CASSELTGQTTDTQYF.

V gene TRBV6-4 combines with J gene TRBJ1-2; D remains ambiguous. Per the germline V gene, CDR1 is MRHNA and CDR2 is SNTAGT. V lost 6 bases and J lost 0, with 17 bases in between. There are 16 residues in the CDR3. This CDR3 is CASRQDPGRSNYGYTF. CDR3 coding DNA: TGTGCCAGCAGACAAGACCCCGGGAGATCTAACTATGGCTACACCTTC.

This clonotype was counted a few times. J is TRBJ1-6 and V is TRBV11-2, with D unclear. Trimming took off 5 bases at V and 9 bases at J, with 8 bases between the two ends. The CDR3 is 12 amino acids. Germline V gives CDR1 SGHAT, CDR2 FQNNGV. The CDR3: CASSAVSSPLHF. CDR3 bases: TGTGCCAGCAGCGCTGTGTCTTCACCCCTCCACTTT.

This clonotype came up a few times. CDR3 nucleotides: TGTGCCAGCAGCTCGCTGATAGGGGGCCGTGACGGGGAGCTGTTTTTT. This sequence encodes CASSSLIGGRDGELFF. This chain connects TRBV7-8 to TRBJ2-2; TRBD1 matches 7 bases. J lost 7 bases, V lost 4 bases, and 12 bases had no gene match. In germline, CDR1 is SGHVS, CDR2 FQNEAQ. The length of the CDR3 is 16 residues. The full variable domain, in which reference TRBV7-8 and TRBJ2-2 provide the parts outside the CDR3, is GAGVSQSPRYKVAKRGQDVALRCDPISGHVSLFWYQQALGQGPEFLTYFQNEAQLDKSGLPSDRFFAERPEGSVSTLKIQRTQQEDSAVYLCASSSLIGGRDGELFFGEGSRLTVL.

This clonotype was seen a few times. The V call is TRBV7-8, the J call TRBJ2-3; 10 nucleotides line up with TRBD1. The V gene end was trimmed by 4 bases and the J gene end by 2 bases; junction bases not matched to a gene: 6. The CDR3 sequence is 16 residues long. Germline CDR1 and CDR2: SGHVS and FQNEAQ. The CDR3, as DNA: TGTGCCAGCAGCTCCGGGACAGGGGACGACACAGATACGCAGTATTTT. The encoded protein is CASSSGTGDDTDTQYF.

This clonotype was seen only a few times. The rearrangement joins TRBV12-3 or TRBV12-4 to TRBJ2-5; 14 bases fit TRBD2. The V segment lost 4 bases and the J segment 6 bases; nucleotides outside the gene matches: 10. The CDR3 extends over 17 amino acids. The CDR3 reads CASSSFSGTSGSKTQYF. The CDR3 DNA is TGTGCCAGCAGTTCTTTTTCCGGGACTAGCGGGAGTAAGACCCAGTACTTC.

The rearrangement joins TRBV19 to TRBJ1-1; 12 nucleotides match TRBD1. From germline, CDR1 is LNHDA and CDR2 SQIVND (reference sequence). The trim removed 5 bases at V and 6 bases at J, leaving 4 bases unmatched. The CDR3 sequence is 14 residues long. Here the CDR3 reads CASSHRDRGPEAFF. CDR3 sequence (DNA): TGTGCCAGTAGTCACCGGGACAGGGGGCCTGAAGCTTTCTTT.

The CDR3 nucleotides are TGTGCCAGCAGCCGCTCCCTGCGGGAGAACTACAATGAGCAGTTCTTC. It yields the protein CASSRSLRENYNEQFF. The V gene is TRBV5-4, the J gene TRBJ2-1, with 7 bases identical to TRBD2. This CDR3 has 16 residues. J was trimmed by 3 bases and V by 4 bases; bases with no gene match: 10. Germline assignment: CDR1 SGHNT and CDR2 YYREEE (reference sequence).

The chain carries TRBV9 and TRBJ2-1, with a possible D match to TRBD2 (5 bases). The CDR3 is made up of 17 amino acids. V lost 0 bases, J lost 0 bases, and 13 bases lay in between. Germline CDR1 SGDLS, CDR2 YYNGEE. The CDR3 region is CASSVESGVSSYNEQFF. The CDR3, as DNA: TGTGCCAGCAGCGTAGAGTCCGGGGTGAGCTCCTACAATGAGCAGTTCTTC.

This rearrangement joins TRBV7-2 to TRBJ1-1; D is perhaps TRBD1 (5 bases). Looked up from germline, CDR1 is SGHTA and CDR2 is FQGNSA. This CDR3 contains 16 residues. V was trimmed by 1 base and J by 2 bases, leaving 14 bases between them. The CDR3 loop reads CASSLVSGTANTEAFF. CDR3 DNA: TGTGCCAGCAGCTTAGTATCCGGGACGGCCAACACTGAAGCTTTCTTT.

This clonotype was detected only a few times. The chain recombines TRBV7-9 with TRBJ1-2; D is uncertain. V was clipped by 2 bases and J by 6 bases, with 10 bases between them. The CDR3 totals 13 residues. Per germline, CDR1 SEHNR and CDR2 FQNEAQ (reference sequence). CDR3 bases: TGTGCCAGCAGCTTAAGTGGAACCCATGGCTACACCTTC. Protein: CASSLSGTHGYTF.

This clonotype has more than one count but fewer than ten. CDR3 in amino acids: CATDIPRGGHWGYTF. CDR3 DNA sequence: TGTGCCACCGACATCCCCCGTGGGGGGCACTGGGGCTACACCTTC. V is TRBV12-3 or TRBV12-4 and J is TRBJ1-2, with D perhaps TRBD1 (6 bases). Deletions cut 10 bases from V and 8 bases from J, with 26 bases between. This CDR3 region has 15 residues.